The 16 T cell receptor beta chains below were found in one sample sequenced in a study of blood T cell repertoires in COVID-19. The assay was immunoSEQ multiplex PCR, and TCRdb's table has in-frame clones only and misses some. The sample has more than 200,000 clones, around 87% seen once. The sample was peripheral blood. These receptors originate from a woman between 55 and 75 years old with COVID-19, enrolled during active disease.

This rearrangement joins TRBV28 to TRBJ2-3; 7 nucleotides line up with TRBD1. This CDR3 spans 14 amino acids. With V trimmed by 8 bases and J by 6 bases, 11 bases remained unmatched. The germline CDR1 and CDR2 sequences are MDHEN and SYDVKM. In DNA form, the CDR3 reads TGTGCCAGCCAAGAGACAGGGTCCAGGGATACGCAGTATTTT. Protein product: CASQETGSRDTQYF.

The rearrangement links TRBV6-2 or TRBV6-3 to TRBJ1-2; D perhaps matches TRBD1 (5 bases). Trimming removed 2 bases at V and 7 bases at J, with 8 bases between. CDR1 and CDR2 from the germline V gene are MNHEY and SVGEGT. The CDR3 is 12 amino acids. The DNA of the CDR3 is TGTGCCAGCAGTTACAAAGGGGCTGGCTACACCTTC. Protein product: CASSYKGAGYTF.

As DNA, the CDR3 is TGTGCCAGCAGCTTAGATCGCGGCCCCGGAGAGCAGTTCTTC. As protein: CASSLDRGPGEQFF. The rearrangement uses TRBV11-2 and TRBJ2-1; D is unclear. This CDR3 is built from 14 residues. Trimming took off 0 bases at V and 10 bases at J, with 13 bases between the two ends. The germline CDR1 and CDR2 sequences are SGHAT and FQNNGV.

The chain links TRBV7-9 to TRBJ1-2; 7 bases are shared with TRBD1. The CDR3 totals 15 residues. Germline trimming cut 5 bases from V and 0 bases from J; bases unmatched to any gene: 6. In germline, CDR1 is SEHNR, CDR2 FQNEAQ (reference sequence). The CDR3 sequence: CASSSPGQTNYGYTF. For the CDR3, the DNA is TGTGCCAGCAGCAGTCCGGGACAGACTAACTATGGCTACACCTTC. Variable domain in full (rest from reference TRBV7-9 and TRBJ1-2): DTGVSQNPRHKITKRGQNVTFRCDPISEHNRLYWYRQTLGQGPEFLTYFQNEAQLEKSRLLSDRFSAERPKGSFSTLEIQRTEQGDSAMYLCASSSPGQTNYGYTFGSGTRLTVV.

CDR3 DNA: TGTGCCAGCAGTGACCCCATACCTAGCCGCCCCTCTTTTACAGATACGCAGTATTTT. This codes for CASSDPIPSRPSFTDTQYF. The chain is built from TRBV6-4 and TRBJ2-3, with a possible D match to TRBD2 (5 bases). The CDR3 sequence is 19 residues long. The V end was cut by 2 bases, the J end by 3 bases, with 24 bases between. CDR1 is MRHNA and CDR2 is SNTAGT in the germline V gene.

This clone was detected only once. The chain couples TRBV29-1 to TRBJ2-7; 13 nucleotides match TRBD2. Germline V gene data show CDR1 as SQVTM and CDR2 as ANQGSEA. Germline trimming cut 5 bases from V and 6 bases from J; bases unmatched to any gene: 7. The CDR3 length is 14 residues. DNA for the CDR3: TGCAGCGTTCTCGGACTAGCGGGAGTTAGCGAGCAGTACTTC. As protein: CSVLGLAGVSEQYF.

The genes are TRBV19 and TRBJ1-5; 7 nucleotides agree with TRBD1. The germline CDR1 and CDR2 sequences are LNHDA and SQIVND (reference sequence). CDR3 size: 12 residues. The ends lost 6 bases at V and 9 bases at J; junction bases unmatched: 5. CDR3 loop: CASSQNRGPQHF. CDR3 nucleotide sequence: TGTGCCAGTAGCCAAAACAGGGGGCCCCAGCATTTT. The whole variable domain, filled in from reference TRBV19 and TRBJ1-5, reads DGGITQSPKYLFRKEGQNVTLSCEQNLNHDAMYWYRQDPGQGLRLIYYSQIVNDFQKGDIAEGYSVSREKKESFPLTVTSAQKNPTAFYLCASSQNRGPQHFGDGTRLSIL.

CDR3 bases: TGTGCCTGGAGTCGGATAGCGGGAGGCTACGAGCAGTACTTC. This encodes CAWSRIAGGYEQYF. The J gene is TRBJ2-7, the V gene TRBV30; 10 positions agree with TRBD2. CDR1 and CDR2 from the germline V gene are GTSNPN and SVGIG (reference sequence). V lost 2 bases and J lost 3; bases outside the gene matches: 4. The CDR3 has 14 residues.

This clone appeared once. The J gene is TRBJ1-5, the V gene TRBV6-6; D is unresolved. Trimming left V 0 bases short and J 6 bases short, with 15 bases between. In germline, CDR1 is MNHNY, CDR2 SVGAGI (reference sequence). The CDR3 has 16 amino acids. The CDR3 loop is CASSYSPTRASQPQHF. The CDR3 DNA reads TGTGCCAGCAGTTACTCCCCGACCCGAGCTAGTCAGCCCCAGCATTTT.

J is TRBJ2-5 and V is TRBV5-5, with 10 bases matching TRBD1. Germline trimming cut 2 bases from V and 5 bases from J; bases unmatched to any gene: 9. The CDR3 sequence is 16 residues long. The germline CDR1 and CDR2 sequences are SGHKS and YYEKEE (reference sequence). The CDR3 sequence: CASSFGGRGQGETQYF. In DNA, the CDR3 is TGTGCCAGCAGCTTCGGGGGCAGGGGACAGGGGGAGACCCAGTACTTC.

The chain carries TRBV6-2 or TRBV6-3 and TRBJ2-7; the match to TRBD1 covers 9 bases. Germline V lookup: CDR1 MNHEY, CDR2 SVGEGT. The CDR3 loop spans 15 amino acids. Unmatched junction bases numbered 4, after V lost 4 bases and J lost 0 bases. The CDR3 DNA reads as TGTGCCAGCAGTTTCCGACAGGGGGGCTCCTACGAGCAGTACTTC. Its protein product is CASSFRQGGSYEQYF.

This chain joins TRBV7-6 and TRBJ1-1, with TRBD1 matching 12 bases. After removal of 1 base from V and 1 base from J, the junction contained 7 bases not matched to a gene. This CDR3 region has 18 residues. Germline V lookup: CDR1 SGHVS, CDR2 FNYEAQ. The CDR3 DNA reads as TGTGCCAGCAGCTTAGGACCCGGGACAGGGGGCAAGAACACTGAAGCTTTCTTT. It translates to CASSLGPGTGGKNTEAFF.

The chain carries TRBV5-4 and TRBJ2-7; D is ambiguous. This CDR3 region has 17 residues. In germline, CDR1 is SGHNT, CDR2 YYREEE (reference sequence). V dropped 3 bases and J dropped 5 bases, with 24 bases sitting between them. The CDR3 nucleotides are TGTGCCAGCAGCTCCGGAAGATCCAGAGGCTCTCAACACGAGCAGTACTTC. The encoded protein is CASSSGRSRGSQHEQYF.

The J gene is TRBJ1-4, the V gene TRBV5-4; 8 bases align to TRBD1. Germline assignment: CDR1 SGHNT and CDR2 YYREEE (reference sequence). J gave up 10 bases and V 0 bases, and 8 bases lay outside the gene matches. The CDR3 covers 15 residues. CDR3 nucleotide sequence: TGTGCCAGCAGCTTGGGGTCCTTGGGGACAGGAAAACTGTTTTTT. Protein: CASSLGSLGTGKLFF. Using reference TRBV5-4 and TRBJ1-4 for the parts outside the CDR3, the full variable domain is ETGVTQSPTHLIKTRGQQVTLRCSSQSGHNTVSWYQQALGQGPQFIFQYYREEENGRGNFPPRFSGLQFPNYSSELNVNALELDDSALYLCASSLGSLGTGKLFFGSGTQLSVL.

The V and J genes are TRBV19 and TRBJ1-6; D call uncertain. Germline lookup yields CDR1 LNHDA and CDR2 SQIVND (reference sequence). This CDR3 spans 13 amino acids. Trimming took off 2 bases at V and 9 bases at J, with 8 bases between the two ends. For the CDR3, the DNA is TGTGCCAGTAGTATAAAGGCAGGTTCACCCCTCCACTTT. Its translation: CASSIKAGSPLHF.

The rearrangement links TRBV30 to TRBJ2-1; 8 bases are shared with TRBD2. CDR1 is GTSNPN, CDR2 SVGIG, per germline (reference sequence). The CDR3 is 15 residues long. Trimming took 0 bases from V and 4 from J; bases not matched to a gene: 5. The CDR3 is CAWSVLGRVYNEQFF. CDR3 in DNA: TGTGCCTGGAGTGTACTCGGGAGGGTGTACAATGAGCAGTTCTTC.